Presented here are 23 T cell receptor beta chains from one specimen sequenced in a study of cytomegalovirus exposure and HLA in healthy donors. With 60 Vbeta and 13 Jbeta primers, the PCR was carried out. Profiled with immunoSEQ multiplex PCR; TCRdb holds only in-frame clones, not every one. The sample lists about 130,000 clones; over 60% were seen once. Sequencing input: PBMCs. These receptors came from a human donor in good health.

The J gene is TRBJ1-2, the V gene TRBV5-4; possible D gene TRBD1, 6 bases. The CDR3 has 14 residues. V was pared by 4 bases and J by 3 bases, with 13 bases between. CDR1 is SGHNT and CDR2 is YYREEE in the germline V gene (reference sequence). This CDR3 reads CASSGGARHYGYTF. Here the CDR3 DNA reads TGTGCCAGCAGCGGGGGGGCGAGGCACTATGGCTACACCTTC.

The J gene is TRBJ2-7, the V gene TRBV18; the D gene is possibly TRBD2 (6 bases). The V end was cut by 0 bases, the J end by 0 bases, with 9 bases between. Germline loops: CDR1 KGHSH, CDR2 LQKENI. CDR3 size: 15 residues. CDR3 sequence reads: CASSPPEGTSYEQYF. The CDR3 nucleotides are TGTGCCAGCTCACCACCGGAGGGAACCTCCTACGAGCAGTACTTC.

The CDR3: CASGSERTGPNTEAFF. In DNA form, the CDR3 reads TGCGCCAGCGGATCAGAAAGGACAGGGCCGAACACTGAAGCTTTCTTT. This chain links TRBV23-1 with TRBJ1-1, with TRBD1 matching over 8 bases. TRBV23-1 is recorded as an ORF, its role being uncertain. The CDR3 totals 16 residues. Trimming at V came to 8 bases and at J to 1 base, leaving 12 bases not matched to a gene.

This clone came up a few times. J is TRBJ2-5 and V is TRBV4-1; perhaps TRBD2 as D (5 bases). Germline lookup yields CDR1 MGHRA and CDR2 YSYEKL. The V end was cut by 4 bases, the J end by 3 bases, with 12 bases between. The CDR3 sequence is 14 residues long. In DNA, the CDR3 is TGCGCCAGCAGCCCGACACGGGAAGAAGAGACCCAGTACTTC. It encodes CASSPTREEETQYF.

This clone was recorded once. This chain links TRBV18 with TRBJ2-1; D is unresolved. CDR1 and CDR2 (germline): KGHSH, LQKENI. Trimming shortened V by 5 bases and J by 4 bases, and 6 bases separated the two germline ends. There are 12 residues in the CDR3. The CDR3 DNA reads TGTGCCAGCTCATCCGCGTACAATGAGCAGTTCTTC. Translation: CASSSAYNEQFF.

This rearrangement joins TRBV5-1 to TRBJ2-3, with TRBD1 matching over 7 bases. V gave up 5 bases and J gave up 2 bases; unmatched junction bases: 14. This CDR3 is 17 amino acids long. Germline V CDR1 and CDR2: SGHRS, YFSETQ. The CDR3 nucleotides are TGCGCCAGCAGTTTCGCATCCGGGACAGAAGTCACAGATACGCAGTATTTT. Translating it yields CASSFASGTEVTDTQYF. The entire variable domain, with the rest obtained from reference TRBV5-1 and TRBJ2-3, is as follows: KAGVTQTPRYLIKTRGQQVTLSCSPISGHRSVSWYQQTPGQGLQFLFEYFSETQRNKGNFPGRFSGRQFSNSRSEMNVSTLELGDSALYLCASSFASGTEVTDTQYFGPGTRLTVL.

The V and J genes are TRBV14 and TRBJ1-3; TRBD1 matches at 7 bases. This CDR3 region has 17 residues. CDR1 and CDR2 from the germline V gene are SGHDN and FVKESK. V shed 2 bases, J shed 4 bases, and the junction held 11 bases outside the gene matches. DNA for the CDR3: TGTGCCAGCAGCCAAATCGAGGACAGGTCAACGGGAAACACCATATATTTT. It is translated as CASSQIEDRSTGNTIYF.

The J gene is TRBJ2-7, the V gene TRBV27, with TRBD2 matching 8 bases. Germline CDR1 and CDR2: MNHEY and SMNVEV (reference sequence). The CDR3 is made up of 15 amino acids. J lost 7 bases, V lost 6 bases, and 14 bases had no gene match. The DNA of the CDR3 is TGTGCCAGCAGCAATATCCACGGGGGGGCGGCTGAGCAGTACTTC. The encoded protein is CASSNIHGGAAEQYF.

Regarding this clone: This CDR3 is also generated by other DNA sequences in the sample. The rearrangement uses TRBV5-1 and TRBJ1-5; D is possibly TRBD1 (6 bases). The CDR3 totals 14 residues. With 0 bases removed from V and 4 bases from J, the gap between germline ends came to 8 bases. Per germline, CDR1 SGHRS and CDR2 YFSETQ. Written as DNA, the CDR3 is TGCGCCAGCAGCTTGGAAGGGGGAAATCAGCCCCAGCATTTT. This encodes CASSLEGGNQPQHF.

This chain uses TRBV6-5 with TRBJ2-7, with TRBD1 identical over 7 bases. Germline trimming cut 5 bases from V and 6 bases from J; bases unmatched to any gene: 1. Germline CDR1 and CDR2: MNHEY and SVGAGI. The CDR3 contains 11 residues. The CDR3 nucleotides are TGTGCCAGCAGTACAGGGGCCGAGCAGTACTTC. Encoded protein: CASSTGAEQYF.

This clone was seen only a few times. The V call is TRBV6-5, the J call TRBJ1-2; D is uncertain. This CDR3 comprises 14 residues. The V end lost 6 bases, the J end lost 4 bases, and 15 bases lay between the germline ends. Germline V CDR1 and CDR2: MNHEY, SVGAGI. In nucleotides, the CDR3 is TGTGCCAGCAGAGGAGGACCCGCCGTCTATGGCTACACCTTC. Protein sequence: CASRGGPAVYGYTF.

CDR3 residues: CASSPMGRLEFF. DNA of the CDR3: TGTGCCAGCAGCCCCATGGGGAGGCTCGAGTTCTTC. The gene calls are TRBV28 and TRBJ2-1, with TRBD2 as a possible D gene (6 bases). CDR3 size: 12 residues. Per the germline V gene, CDR1 is MDHEN and CDR2 is SYDVKM. Between the trimmed V and J ends, which lost 6 bases and 14 bases, there was a span of 17 bases.

The chain uses TRBV5-1 and TRBJ1-6; D call uncertain. The V end was cut by 0 bases, the J end by 6 bases, with 4 bases between. This CDR3 has 13 amino acids. Germline V gene sequence: CDR1 SGHRS, CDR2 YFSETQ. As DNA, the CDR3 is TGCGCCAGCAGCTTGGAGCCTAATTCACCCCTCCACTTT. Its protein product is CASSLEPNSPLHF.

The chain combines TRBV7-6 with TRBJ2-7; 9 bases align to TRBD1. Germline CDR1 SGHVS, CDR2 FNYEAQ. V lost 5 bases, J lost 3 bases, and 11 bases stayed unmatched. The CDR3 contains 16 residues. CDR3 DNA sequence: TGTGCCAGCAGCCAATACCGGGACAGGGAAGTCTACGAGCAGTACTTC. Protein: CASSQYRDREVYEQYF.

The rearrangement links TRBV7-2 to TRBJ2-3; TRBD2 aligns across 16 bases. The CDR3 extends over 17 amino acids. Per germline, CDR1 SGHTA and CDR2 FQGNSA. J gave up 2 bases and V 3 bases, and 2 bases lay outside the gene matches. The CDR3 region is CASSLGLAGGYTDTQYF. Here the CDR3 DNA reads TGTGCCAGCAGCTTGGGACTAGCGGGGGGGTACACAGATACGCAGTATTTT.

This clone has a single count. This chain connects TRBV27 to TRBJ1-4, with D tentatively TRBD1 (5 bases). The CDR3 is made up of 18 amino acids. Germline CDR1 is MNHEY and CDR2 is SMNVEV (reference sequence). V gave up 1 base and J gave up 5 bases, with 20 bases separating them. CDR3 coding DNA: TGTGCCAGCAGTTTATGGACGTCGGGAGAGACAGTCAATGAAAAACTGTTTTTT. Protein product: CASSLWTSGETVNEKLFF.

The rearrangement uses TRBV6-5 and TRBJ1-1; D is perhaps TRBD1 (5 bases). The length of the CDR3 is 14 residues. The V gene's germline CDR1 is MNHEY and CDR2 SVGAGI. Trimming left V 0 bases short and J 5 bases short, with 10 bases between. The CDR3 loop is CASSYSEGRTEAFF. The CDR3 bases are TGTGCCAGCAGTTACTCCGAGGGGAGGACTGAAGCTTTCTTT.

The chain uses TRBV6-6 and TRBJ1-6; 7 bases match TRBD1. Germline lookup yields CDR1 MNHNY and CDR2 SVGAGI (reference sequence). The CDR3 has 13 residues. Trimming removed 9 bases from V and 8 bases from J; junction bases left unmatched: 7. The CDR3 DNA reads as TGTGCCAGTCACGACAGGGTTGATTCACCCCTCCACTTT. This gives the protein CASHDRVDSPLHF.

The rearrangement uses TRBV21-1 and TRBJ2-3; the table's D call TRBD1 went unverified against the DNA. TRBV21-1 is labeled a pseudogene. This CDR3 is built from 18 residues. CDR3 in amino acids: CASSLPSGQGHTTDTQYF. Here the CDR3 DNA reads TGTGCCAGCAGCTTACCGTCCGGCCAGGGGCATACCACAGATACGCAGTATTTT.

Regarding this clone: At one end, the junction sequence differs from germline, possibly due to a read error. The chain is built from TRBV7-7 and TRBJ2-1; D is unresolved. The CDR3 sequence is 13 residues long. Germline V CDR1 and CDR2: SSHAT, FNYEAQ (reference sequence). CDR3 nucleotide sequence: TGTGCTAGCAGCTTAGATCGGAGTTATGAGCAGTTCTTC. Translation gives CASSLDRSYEQFF.

The chain's CDR3 is CASSFLMKRTGVSNYGYTF. The DNA of the CDR3 is TGTGCCAGCAGCTTTCTAATGAAAAGGACAGGGGTATCTAACTATGGCTACACCTTC. The chain joins TRBV5-8 to TRBJ1-2, with TRBD1 matching 9 bases. Losses at the gene ends were 2 bases for V and 0 bases for J; bases not matched to a gene: 14. CDR3 length: 19 residues. Per the germline V gene, CDR1 is SGHTS and CDR2 is YDEGEE.

The chain recombines TRBV5-6 with TRBJ2-3; 7 nucleotides agree with TRBD1. The CDR3 totals 12 residues. Trimming cost V 4 bases and J 11 bases; bases outside gene matches: 7. The germline V gene has CDR1 SGHDT and CDR2 YYEEEE. The CDR3 loop is CASSDRGPRQYF. CDR3 DNA sequence: TGTGCCAGCAGCGATAGGGGGCCCAGGCAGTATTTT. Looking up the rest from reference TRBV5-6 and TRBJ2-3 gives the full variable domain: DAGVTQSPTHLIKTRGQQVTLRCSPKSGHDTVSWYQQALGQGPQFIFQYYEEEERQRGNFPDRFSGHQFPNYSSELNVNALLLGDSALYLCASSDRGPRQYFGPGTRLTVL.

V usage is TRBV4-1 and J usage is TRBJ2-3, with D perhaps TRBD2 (6 bases). The CDR3 has 16 residues. Germline CDR1 MGHRA, CDR2 YSYEKL. V was shortened by 0 bases and J by 4 bases, with 14 bases between the two germline ends. CDR3 residues: CASSQDRGGFADTQYF. As DNA, the CDR3 is TGCGCCAGCAGCCAAGATCGTGGGGGGTTTGCAGATACGCAGTATTTT.